This TCR beta chain was sequenced for a study of blood T cell repertoires in COVID-19. For the study at large: Acute and convalescent COVID-19 samples came from the United States, Italy and Spain. Sample material is recorded as cDNA or gDNA derived from T cells, B-cell-depleted T cells, or PBMCs.

Patients at the Seattle site were enrolled during active infection and followed longitudinally. This table comes from immunoSEQ multiplex PCR, and its TCRdb copy is limited to in-frame clones, with some not included. The top ten hold around 8% of the sample, which has roughly 200,000 clones, 75% to 90% seen once. Sequenced input: peripheral blood. The sequence derives from a woman older than 75 with COVID-19, enrolled during active disease.

The CDR3 loop reads CASSPYRGIAYEQYF. The CDR3 bases are TGTGCCAGCAGTCCATACAGGGGTATCGCCTACGAGCAGTACTTC. This sequence joins TRBV28 and TRBJ2-7, with TRBD1 identical over 7 bases. Germline V gene lookup returns CDR1 MDHEN and CDR2 SYDVKM. The CDR3 is made up of 15 amino acids. The J segment lost 2 bases and the V segment lost 5 bases, leaving 9 bases of the junction unmatched.